Below, one T cell receptor (beta chain) is given with its context. These data come from a study of blood T cell repertoires in COVID-19. Repertoires were generated with immunoSEQ multiplex PCR, while TCRdb's copy carries only in-frame clones and drops some. This sample carries hundreds of thousands of clones, 75% to 90% of them seen once, and the ten largest clones take approximately 1%. The sequenced sample was PBMCs or T cells enriched from blood (not recorded which). The TCR was taken from a young man who had recovered from COVID-19.

CDR3 residues: CASSGDRGEGILSKNIQYF. The CDR3 nucleotides are TGTGCCAGCAGCGGGGACAGGGGTGAGGGGATTTTATCCAAAAACATTCAGTACTTC. The chain carries TRBV7-9 and TRBJ2-4; 10 bases are shared with TRBD1. Germline V gene lookup returns CDR1 SEHNR and CDR2 FQNEAQ (reference sequence). Losses at the gene ends were 5 bases for V and 2 bases for J; bases not matched to a gene: 15. This CDR3 spans 19 amino acids. The full variable domain, in which reference TRBV7-9 and TRBJ2-4 provide the parts outside the CDR3, is DTGVSQNPRHKITKRGQNVTFRCDPISEHNRLYWYRQTLGQGPEFLTYFQNEAQLEKSRLLSDRFSAERPKGSFSTLEIQRTEQGDSAMYLCASSGDRGEGILSKNIQYFGAGTRLSVL.